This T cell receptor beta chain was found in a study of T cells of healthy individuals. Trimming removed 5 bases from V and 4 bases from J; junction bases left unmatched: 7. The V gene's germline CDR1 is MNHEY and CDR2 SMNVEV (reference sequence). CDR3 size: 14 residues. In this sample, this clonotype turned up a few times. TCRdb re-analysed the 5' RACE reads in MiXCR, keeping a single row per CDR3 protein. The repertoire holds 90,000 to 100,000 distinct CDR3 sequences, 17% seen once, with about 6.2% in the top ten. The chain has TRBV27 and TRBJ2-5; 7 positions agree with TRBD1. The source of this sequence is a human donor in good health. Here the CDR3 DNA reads TGTGCCAGCAGTCATTCGACAGGGACAGAGACCCAGTACTTC. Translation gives CASSHSTGTETQYF.